The present T cell receptor (beta chain) was sequenced within a study of T cell responses to AZD1222 COVID-19 vaccine (dated by TCRdb to the early 2020s). Regarding the research as a whole: AZD1222 recipients given second doses at about 4 weeks or at about 12 weeks were pooled, since spike-specific TCR depth and breadth were not found to differ between the two schedules. A total of about 230 trial participants underwent TCR sequencing, of whom 207 received two doses of AZD1222 and 26 received two doses of the MenACWY control vaccine. Trial participants were enrolled by age into 18-55, 56-69 and 70-plus year subgroups, with approximately 150, 28 and 58 TCR-sequenced participants respectively.

The time point label of this sample denotes: baseline before first vaccination. The vaccinee samples were drawn from two UK trials, COV001 and COV002, one of which was a single-blind randomized controlled phase 2/3 trial testing AZD1222 (ChAdOx1 nCoV-19) in healthy adults. For TCRbeta chain sequencing, PBMC samples from trial participants were taken at day 0 and at day 28 after the second dose. General findings and caveats noted by the study authors: After two AZD1222 doses, spike-specific TCR breadth and depth were significantly higher than at day 0 and than in MenACWY recipients. CD4 TCRs associated with the vaccine covered the entire spike protein, and the dominant responses were in regions 160-218 and 743-854. In the small 56-69-year group, the increase in depth fell short of significance, most likely because of low power. Conclusions about previously exposed vaccinees are limited, since just 6 or 7 AZD1222 recipients were seropositive for SARS-CoV-2 at baseline. Nearly half of unique spike-specific TCRs reportedly recognized epitopes outside regions mutated in the B.1.351 and B.1.1.7 variants. Because no day 14 peak-response samples were available, repertoires were characterized only after the peak T cell response. Participants were mostly white British and included more females than males, and it was suggested by the authors that clonal diversity may have been underestimated.

To note about this clone: Its target antigen remains unknown. No qualities accompany the bases; no much larger clone lies one base away.

The cysteine opens and the phenylalanine closes a CDR3 of 14 amino acids. Just the 42-base CDR3 DNA is kept, in frame starting at base 1. In the germline V gene, CDR1 corresponds to KGHSY and CDR2 to FQNENV. V drops 4 bases and J drops 2 bases, leaving 12 bases in between. The CDR3 regions of human TCRbeta chains were subjected to immunosequencing. Under the source paper's analysis protocol: Repertoire TCRs were matched against a reference library of SARS-CoV-2-specific TCRs generated with the MIRA antigen-specificity platform. Breadth meant the fraction of unique TCRs that were SARS-CoV-2-associated, whereas depth meant the fraction of total T cells that were SARS-CoV-2-associated. Using the MIRA data, each spike-specific TCR was mapped to the spike region that the TCR reacts to and placed in a CD4 or CD8 class. Log10-transformed breadth and depth values were compared by one-way ANOVA with Sidak's multiple comparisons tests. Not all clones reach the TCRdb copy of this immuneACCESS table, which keeps in-frame sequences only. Checked studies attribute under half of the gap to unresolved V genes and leave the rest unexplained. The V and J calls and clone size were taken over from that table, and D and trimming were inferred from the DNA. This sample gives around 140,000 clones in total; 90% of them show up just once. The biggest ten clones account for about 7% of the sample.

This TCR was recovered from an adult in good health. Rearrangement joined TRBV16 to TRBJ2-7; TRBD1 is perhaps the D gene, given 5 matching bases. Here the sequenced sample was peripheral blood, taken on day 0 of AZD1222 vaccination. The CDR3 protein is CASSPDRNPYEQYF. The DNA sequence reads TGTGCCAGCAGCCCCGACAGAAACCCCTACGAGCAGTACTTC.